The following is a T cell receptor (beta chain) sequence with its context. In this sample, this clonotype turned up a few times. Its cognate antigen has yet to be identified. Base qualities were left out, and no much larger clone turns up one base away. Libraries were prepared through PCR. For sequencing, an Illumina HiSeq 2500 was employed. TCR library preparation used molecular barcoding, with unique molecular identifiers applied to normalize quantification of the TCRbeta repertoire. In TCRdb, the public reads were trimmed at Q25 with fastp and aligned with MiXCR, with productive beta chains retained. Rows are unified per CDR3 protein, each entry keeping the most common DNA and genes. The sample records around 190,000 distinct CDR3 sequences, about 7% of which are singletons. The ten largest clonotypes hold 4.5% to 6.5% of the sample. The treatment or condition label here, explained by the study, means: allogeneic hematopoietic cell transplantation with graft depleted of TCRalphabeta T cells and CD19 B cells. The children who served as transplant recipients had been given grafts of TCRalphabeta/CD19-depleted allogeneic hematopoietic cells.

The sample is drawn from a study of T-cell reconstitution after alpha-beta-depleted transplantation in children (dated by TCRdb to 2016 to 2018). Looking at the study overall: T-cell immune reconstitution after TCRalphabeta/CD19-depleted allogeneic hematopoietic cell transplantation in children was quantitatively tracked in the study by means of TCR repertoire profiling. Overall study results and their limits: About two months after transplant, the apparently early recovery of alphabetaT-cell counts reportedly depended on just several hundred clones that had expanded rapidly and came from non-depleted graft cells. Over the following months the frequencies of hyperexpanded clones went down, and after one year T-cell counts and TCRbeta diversity were mostly credited to newly produced T cells. The high TCRbeta diversity at day 60 in some patients was ascribed to recipient T cells and intrathymic progenitors that had survived conditioning.

The junction shows trimming of 5 bases on V and 2 bases on J, plus 14 bases between the germline ends. The CDR3, cysteine through phenylalanine, is 15 amino acids long. Only CDR3 DNA is held: 45 bases, read in frame from base 1. Reading the germline V gene gives CDR1 SGHTA and CDR2 FQGNSA. The rearranged segments are TRBV7-2 and TRBJ2-3; 6 matching bases give a weak D call of TRBD2. The material sequenced was PBMCs, taken before TCRalphabeta/CD19-depleted stem cell transplant. The TCR sequence derives from a boy between 2 and 10 years old with acute lymphoblastic leukemia, due to receive a stem cell transplant. The CDR3 region has the sequence CASSKDRGNTDTQYF. DNA sequence: TGTGCCAGCAGCAAAGACCGGGGGAACACAGATACGCAGTATTTT.